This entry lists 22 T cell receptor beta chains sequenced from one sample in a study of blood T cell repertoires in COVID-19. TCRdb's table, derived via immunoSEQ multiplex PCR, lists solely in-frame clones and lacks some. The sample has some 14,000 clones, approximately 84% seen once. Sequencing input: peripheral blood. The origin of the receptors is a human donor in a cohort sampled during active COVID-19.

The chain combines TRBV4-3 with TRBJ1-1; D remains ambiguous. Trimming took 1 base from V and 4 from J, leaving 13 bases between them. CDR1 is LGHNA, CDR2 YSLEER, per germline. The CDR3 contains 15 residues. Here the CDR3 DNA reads TGCGCCAGCAGCCAAGCCCTGGCCGGGATCACTGAAGCTTTCTTT. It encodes CASSQALAGITEAFF.

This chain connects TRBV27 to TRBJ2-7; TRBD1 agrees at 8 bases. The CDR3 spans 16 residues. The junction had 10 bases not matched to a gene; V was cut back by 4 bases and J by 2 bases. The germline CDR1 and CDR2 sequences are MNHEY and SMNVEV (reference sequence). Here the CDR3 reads CASSWSGRDRTYEQYF. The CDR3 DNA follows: TGTGCCAGCAGTTGGTCGGGTCGGGACAGGACCTACGAGCAGTACTTC.

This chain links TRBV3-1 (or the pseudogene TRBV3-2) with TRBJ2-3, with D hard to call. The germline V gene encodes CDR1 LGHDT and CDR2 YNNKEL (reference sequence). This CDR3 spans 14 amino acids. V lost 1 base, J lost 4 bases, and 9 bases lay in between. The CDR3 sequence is CASSQGVRADTQYF. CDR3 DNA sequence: TGTGCCAGCAGCCAAGGCGTCCGGGCAGATACGCAGTATTTT.

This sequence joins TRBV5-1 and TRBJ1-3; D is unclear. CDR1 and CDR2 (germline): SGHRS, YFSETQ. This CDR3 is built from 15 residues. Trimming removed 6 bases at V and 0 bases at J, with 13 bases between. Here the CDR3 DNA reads TGCGCCAGCAATCGGAGCCCAAGCTCTGGAAACACCATATATTTT. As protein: CASNRSPSSGNTIYF.

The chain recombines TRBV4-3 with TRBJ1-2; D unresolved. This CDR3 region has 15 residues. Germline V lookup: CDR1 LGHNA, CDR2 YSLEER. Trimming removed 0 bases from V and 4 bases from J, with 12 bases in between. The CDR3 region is CASSQESQEGYGYTF. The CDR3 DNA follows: TGCGCCAGCAGCCAAGAAAGCCAAGAGGGCTATGGCTACACCTTC.

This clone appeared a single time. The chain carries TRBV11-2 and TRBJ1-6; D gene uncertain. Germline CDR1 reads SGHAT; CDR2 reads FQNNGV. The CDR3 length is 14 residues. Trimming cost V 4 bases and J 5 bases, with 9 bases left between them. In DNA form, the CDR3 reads TGTGCCAGCAGCTATCGAGGGAATAATTCACCCCTCCACTTT. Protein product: CASSYRGNNSPLHF.

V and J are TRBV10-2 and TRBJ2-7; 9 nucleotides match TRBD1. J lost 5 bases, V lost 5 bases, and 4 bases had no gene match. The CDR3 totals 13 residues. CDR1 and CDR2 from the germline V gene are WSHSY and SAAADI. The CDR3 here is CASSTGGRDEQYF. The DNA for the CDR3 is TGCGCCAGCAGTACAGGGGGCAGGGACGAGCAGTACTTC.

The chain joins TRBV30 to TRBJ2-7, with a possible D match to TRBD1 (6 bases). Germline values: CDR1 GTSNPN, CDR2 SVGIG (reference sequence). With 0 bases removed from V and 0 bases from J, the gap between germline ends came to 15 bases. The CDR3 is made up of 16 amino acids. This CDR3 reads CAWSVRRGYYSYEQYF. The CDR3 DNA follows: TGTGCCTGGAGTGTACGCAGGGGATATTACTCCTACGAGCAGTACTTC.

In nucleotides, the CDR3 is TGTGCCAGCAGTCTCCGGTGGACACTAGCGGGAGGTCGAAATGAGCAGTTCTTC. It codes for CASSLRWTLAGGRNEQFF. V usage is TRBV28 and J usage is TRBJ2-1; 12 bases agree with TRBD2. This CDR3 has 18 amino acids. With 5 bases clipped from V and 7 bases from J, the junction kept 15 bases outside the gene matches. From germline, CDR1 is MDHEN and CDR2 SYDVKM.

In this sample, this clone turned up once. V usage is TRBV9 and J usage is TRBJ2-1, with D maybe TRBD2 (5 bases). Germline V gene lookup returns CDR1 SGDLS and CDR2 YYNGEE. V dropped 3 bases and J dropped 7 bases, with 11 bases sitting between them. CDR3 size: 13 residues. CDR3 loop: CASSDWPGNEQFF. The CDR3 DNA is TGTGCCAGCAGCGACTGGCCGGGAAATGAGCAGTTCTTC.

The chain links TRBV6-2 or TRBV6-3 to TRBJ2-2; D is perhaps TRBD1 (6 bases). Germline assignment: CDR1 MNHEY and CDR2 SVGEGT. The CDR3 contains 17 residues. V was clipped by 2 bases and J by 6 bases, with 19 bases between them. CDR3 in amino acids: CASSYQQTGHRPGELFF. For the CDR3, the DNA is TGTGCCAGCAGTTACCAACAGACGGGACACAGGCCCGGGGAGCTGTTTTTT.

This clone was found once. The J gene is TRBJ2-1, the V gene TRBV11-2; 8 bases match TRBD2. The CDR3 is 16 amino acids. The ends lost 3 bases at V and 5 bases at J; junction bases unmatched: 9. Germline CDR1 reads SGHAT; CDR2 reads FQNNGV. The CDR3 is CASSFLWLAGDNEQFF. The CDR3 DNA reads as TGTGCCAGCAGCTTTTTATGGCTAGCGGGTGACAATGAGCAGTTCTTC.

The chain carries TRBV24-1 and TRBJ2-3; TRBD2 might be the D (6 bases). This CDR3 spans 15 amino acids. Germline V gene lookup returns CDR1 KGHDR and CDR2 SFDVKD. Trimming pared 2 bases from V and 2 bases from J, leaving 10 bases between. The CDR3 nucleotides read TGTGCCACCAGTGATTCAGGACTACTCACAGATACGCAGTATTTT. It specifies CATSDSGLLTDTQYF.

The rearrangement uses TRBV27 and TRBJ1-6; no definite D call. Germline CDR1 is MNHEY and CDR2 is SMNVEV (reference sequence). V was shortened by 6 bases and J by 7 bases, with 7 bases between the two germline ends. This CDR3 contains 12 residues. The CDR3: CASSRSNSPLHF. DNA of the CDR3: TGTGCCAGCAGCCGGAGCAATTCACCCCTCCACTTT.

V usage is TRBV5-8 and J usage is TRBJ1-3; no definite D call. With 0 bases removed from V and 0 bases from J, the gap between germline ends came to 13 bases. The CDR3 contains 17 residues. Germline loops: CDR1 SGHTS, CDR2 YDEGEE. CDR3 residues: CASSLVGGRGSGNTIYF. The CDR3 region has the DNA TGTGCCAGCAGCTTGGTCGGCGGAAGAGGCTCTGGAAACACCATATATTTT.

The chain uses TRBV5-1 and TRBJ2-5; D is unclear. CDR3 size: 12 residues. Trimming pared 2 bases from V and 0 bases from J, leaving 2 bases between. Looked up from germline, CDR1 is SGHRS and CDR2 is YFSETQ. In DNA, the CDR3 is TGCGCCAGCAGCTTCAACCAAGAGACCCAGTACTTC. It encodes CASSFNQETQYF. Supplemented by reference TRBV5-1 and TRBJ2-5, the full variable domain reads KAGVTQTPRYLIKTRGQQVTLSCSPISGHRSVSWYQQTPGQGLQFLFEYFSETQRNKGNFPGRFSGRQFSNSRSEMNVSTLELGDSALYLCASSFNQETQYFGPGTRLLVL.

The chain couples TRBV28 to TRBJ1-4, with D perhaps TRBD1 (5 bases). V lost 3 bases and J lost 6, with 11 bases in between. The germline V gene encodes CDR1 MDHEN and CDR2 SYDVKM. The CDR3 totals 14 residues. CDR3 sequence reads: CASSFSRGHEKLFF. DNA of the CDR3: TGTGCCAGCAGTTTTAGTAGGGGCCATGAAAAACTGTTTTTT.

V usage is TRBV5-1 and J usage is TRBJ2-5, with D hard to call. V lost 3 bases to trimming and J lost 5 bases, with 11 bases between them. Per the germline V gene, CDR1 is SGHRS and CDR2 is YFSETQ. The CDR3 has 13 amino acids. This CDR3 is CASSSGARETQYF. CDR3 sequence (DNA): TGCGCCAGCAGCTCGGGTGCACGGGAGACCCAGTACTTC.

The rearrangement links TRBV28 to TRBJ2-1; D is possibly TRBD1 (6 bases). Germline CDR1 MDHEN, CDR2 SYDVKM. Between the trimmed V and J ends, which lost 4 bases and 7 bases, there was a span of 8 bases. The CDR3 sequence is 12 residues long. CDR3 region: CASSYRVNEQFF. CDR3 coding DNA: TGTGCCAGCAGTTACAGGGTAAATGAGCAGTTCTTC. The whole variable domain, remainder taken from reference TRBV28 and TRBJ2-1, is DVKVTQSSRYLVKRTGEKVFLECVQDMDHENMFWYRQDPGLGLRLIYFSYDVKMKEKGDIPEGYSVSREKKERFSLILESASTNQTSMYLCASSYRVNEQFFGPGTRLTVL.

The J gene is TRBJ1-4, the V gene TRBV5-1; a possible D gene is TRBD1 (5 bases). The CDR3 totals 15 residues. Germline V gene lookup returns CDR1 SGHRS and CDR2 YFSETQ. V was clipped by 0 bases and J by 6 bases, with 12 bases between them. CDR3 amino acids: CASSLEGVQYEKLFF. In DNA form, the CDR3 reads TGCGCCAGCAGCTTGGAAGGGGTTCAATATGAAAAACTGTTTTTT.

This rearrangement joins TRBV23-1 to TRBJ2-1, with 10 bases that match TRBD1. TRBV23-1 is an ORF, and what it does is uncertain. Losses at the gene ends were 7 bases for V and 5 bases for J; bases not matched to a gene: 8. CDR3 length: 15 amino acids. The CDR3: CASIPTGQGNNEQFF. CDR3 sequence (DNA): TGCGCCAGCATCCCTACGGGACAGGGGAACAATGAGCAGTTCTTC.

CDR3 protein: CASSEAHRGQPQHF. The CDR3 nucleotides read TGTGCCAGCAGTGAAGCGCACAGGGGTCAGCCCCAGCATTTT. The J gene is TRBJ1-5, the V gene TRBV6-1; 7 nucleotides line up with TRBD1. The CDR3 extends over 14 amino acids. J was trimmed by 6 bases and V by 0 bases; bases with no gene match: 2. Germline assignment: CDR1 MNHNS and CDR2 SASEGT.